This T cell receptor beta chain was sequenced during a study of T-cell reconstitution after alpha-beta-depleted transplantation in children. Study-wide results and limits: Several hundred expanded graft clones reportedly were the source of alpha-beta T cells about two months after transplant. For some patients, TCRbeta diversity was high at day 60 because of recipient T cells and thymic progenitors that survived. Diversity and T-cell counts at one year after transplant derived mostly from new T cells.

Preparing the TCRbeta library involved the use of unique molecular identifiers. TCRdb used MiXCR to reprocess the PCR reads, holding one entry per CDR3 protein. Among some 830,000 distinct CDR3 sequences listed, approximately 15% were seen once. CDR3 length: 16 amino acids. Germline assignment: CDR1 SGHVS and CDR2 FQNEAQ. Germline trimming cut 3 bases from V and 4 bases from J; bases unmatched to any gene: 7. Note on this clonotype: Its antigen is unknown.

The sample here was PBMCs, mostly from graft donor cells, taken 360 days after TCRalphabeta/CD19-depleted stem cell transplant. This sequence joins TRBV7-8 and TRBJ2-5, with 11 nucleotides matching TRBD2. This receptor was identified in a male patient aged 10-17 years who had a stem cell transplant for acute lymphoblastic leukemia, so the T cells may come from the graft donor. This chain's CDR3 is CASSLPSGGSGETQYF. In nucleotides, the CDR3 is TGTGCCAGCAGCTTGCCTAGCGGGGGGTCCGGAGAGACCCAGTACTTC.